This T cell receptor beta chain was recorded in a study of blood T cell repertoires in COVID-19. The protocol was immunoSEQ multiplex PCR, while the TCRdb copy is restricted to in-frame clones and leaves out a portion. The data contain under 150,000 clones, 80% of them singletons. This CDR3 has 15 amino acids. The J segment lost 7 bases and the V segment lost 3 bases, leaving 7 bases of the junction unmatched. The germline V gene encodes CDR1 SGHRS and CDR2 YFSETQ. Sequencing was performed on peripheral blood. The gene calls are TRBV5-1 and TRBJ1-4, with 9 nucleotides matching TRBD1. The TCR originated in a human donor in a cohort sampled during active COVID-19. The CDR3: CASSSGTGNGEKLFF. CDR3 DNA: TGCGCCAGCAGCTCCGGGACAGGGAACGGTGAAAAACTGTTTTTT.